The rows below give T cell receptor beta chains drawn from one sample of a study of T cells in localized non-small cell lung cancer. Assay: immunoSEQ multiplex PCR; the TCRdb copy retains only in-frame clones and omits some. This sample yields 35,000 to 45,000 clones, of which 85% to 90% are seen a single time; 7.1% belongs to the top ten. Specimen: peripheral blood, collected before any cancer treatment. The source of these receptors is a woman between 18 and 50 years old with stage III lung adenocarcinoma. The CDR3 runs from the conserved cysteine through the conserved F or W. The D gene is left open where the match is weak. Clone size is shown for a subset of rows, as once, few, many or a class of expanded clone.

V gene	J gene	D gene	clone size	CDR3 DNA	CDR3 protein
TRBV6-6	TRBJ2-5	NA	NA	TGTGCCAGCAGTTACGGTGCAGACCCCACCCCAGAGACCCAGTACTTC	CASSYGADPTPETQYF
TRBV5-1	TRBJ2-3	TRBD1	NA	TGCGCCAGCATGGGACAGGGGGCAGATACGCAGTATTTT	CASMGQGADTQYF
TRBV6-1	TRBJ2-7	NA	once	TGTGCCAGCAGTGAAACGAGCAGGATAAGCTACGAGCAGTACTTC	CASSETSRISYEQYF
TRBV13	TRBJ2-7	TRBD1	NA	TGTGCCAGCAGCCACCGGGACAGTGCCTCCGCGCAGTACTTC	CASSHRDSASAQYF
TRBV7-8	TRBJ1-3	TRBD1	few	TGTGCCAGCAGCTTAGTCGGGACAGCTTCTGGAAACACCATATATTTT	CASSLVGTASGNTIYF
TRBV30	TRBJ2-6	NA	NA	TGTGCCTGGAGCGCCGGACCCTCTGGGGCCAACGTCCTGACTTTC	CAWSAGPSGANVLTF
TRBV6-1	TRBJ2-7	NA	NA	TGTGCCAGCAGTGAAGAGGCAGACCAAGGTCTCTACGAGCAGTACTTC	CASSEEADQGLYEQYF
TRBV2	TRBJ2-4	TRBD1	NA	TGTGCCAGCCCGCCGGACAGGACTTTAGCCAAAAACATTCAGTACTTC	CASPPDRTLAKNIQYF
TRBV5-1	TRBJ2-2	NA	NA	TGCGCCAGCAGCTTGTCGACAGGTAGTACCACCGGGGAGCTGTTTTTT	CASSLSTGSTTGELFF
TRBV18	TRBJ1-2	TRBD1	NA	TGTGCCAGCTCACCAGTACAGGGGGCGCATGGCTACACCTTC	CASSPVQGAHGYTF
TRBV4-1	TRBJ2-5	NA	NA	TGCGCCAGCAGCCCTGGGATAGCGCATGACCCACAAGAGACCCAGTACTTC	CASSPGIAHDPQETQYF
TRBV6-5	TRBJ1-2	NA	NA	TGTGCCAGCAGAGCGACCTCGGAGCATGGCTACACCTTC	CASRATSEHGYTF